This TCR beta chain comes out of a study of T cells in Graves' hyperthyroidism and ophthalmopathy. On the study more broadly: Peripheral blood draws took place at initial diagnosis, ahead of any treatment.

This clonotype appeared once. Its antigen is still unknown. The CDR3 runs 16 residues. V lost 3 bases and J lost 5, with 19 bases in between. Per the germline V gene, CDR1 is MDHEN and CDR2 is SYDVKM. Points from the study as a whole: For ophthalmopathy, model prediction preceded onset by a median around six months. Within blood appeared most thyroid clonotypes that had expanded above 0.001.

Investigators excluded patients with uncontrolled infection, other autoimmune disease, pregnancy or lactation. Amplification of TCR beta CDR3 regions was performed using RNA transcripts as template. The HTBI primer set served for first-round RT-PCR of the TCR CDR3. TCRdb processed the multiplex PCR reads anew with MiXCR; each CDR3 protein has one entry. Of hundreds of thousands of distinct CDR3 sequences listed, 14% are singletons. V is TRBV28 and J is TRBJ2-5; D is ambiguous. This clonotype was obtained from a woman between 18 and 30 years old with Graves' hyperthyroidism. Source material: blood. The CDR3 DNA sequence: TGTGCCAGCAGTTTTCTCCAATTTCGCCGTCGGGAGACCCAGTACTTC. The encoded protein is CASSFLQFRRRETQYF.